This T cell receptor beta chain was captured by sequencing in a study of vaccination and CD4 T cells after COVID-19 (dated by TCRdb to the early 2020s). Study-level background: The convalescent cohort comprised six males and four females, including two Hispanic individuals, seven Caucasians, two Asians and one multiracial person. Participants received two doses of either the Pfizer-BioNTech BNT162b2 vaccine (n=8) or the Moderna mRNA-1273 vaccine (n=2). Post-COVID blood samples from convalescent patients were collected a median of about 110 days after diagnosis, with a range of about 30 to 170 days. The time from the second vaccine dose to post-vaccine blood sampling had a median of roughly 77 days and ranged from roughly 13 to 241 days. Overlapping spike peptide pools from SARS-CoV-2 and from the common cold coronaviruses HCoV-NL63, HCoV-OC43 and HCoV-229E were used as culture stimuli. Control cultures used a CEFX viral epitope pool as positive control, an HIV-1 Nef peptide pool as negative control, or no peptide. In under 13 COVID-19 convalescent patients and a handful of infection-naive healthy vaccine recipients, researchers compared the spike-specific CD4+ TCR repertoire from before mRNA vaccination with the repertoire from after. Study-wide conclusions, independent of this receptor: Nearly all vaccine-specific clones in convalescent patients (304 of 307) were mono-reactive for SARS-CoV-2 spike rather than cross-reactive with common cold coronaviruses. In convalescent patients, a median around 86% of post-vaccine SARS-CoV-2-reactive clones were detected only after vaccination, suggesting vaccine-specific priming. The number of convalescent patients in the study was relatively small, and the study did not examine early timepoints following natural infection. An increase in the median number of SARS-CoV-2-reactive clonotypes from around 20 after infection to 38 after vaccination was observed, but the change was not found to be significant.

This sample's treatment or condition label indicates: roughly 11-day PBMC culture with coronavirus spike peptide pools or control peptides (ViraFEST assay). The ViraFEST assay was used in the study, in which antigen-specific T cells were expanded with peptide pools and expanded clonotypes were subsequently identified by TCR sequencing. Negative nucleocapsid antibody tests taken both before and after vaccination confirmed that the healthy vaccine recipients had no prior SARS-CoV-2 infection. Two million PBMCs per well were cultured in IMDM with roughly 5% human AB serum and approximately 9.8 IU/ml IL-2, plus 10 ug/ml peptide pools. On days 3 and 7, half of the culture medium was replaced with fresh IL-2-containing medium. CD4+ T cells were isolated after about nine days of culture through negative selection using the EasySep CD4+ T cell isolation kit. Ficoll-Paque Plus gradient centrifugation was used to isolate PBMCs from whole blood, and the isolated PBMCs were then either used fresh or cryopreserved at -140C. Culture conditions were generally each tested in triplicate wells.

Libraries were built with PCR. TCR sequencing of DNA from cultured CD4+ T cells used the Oncomine TCR Beta short-read assay at the Johns Hopkins FTIC core. Genomic DNA was extracted from the cultured CD4+ T cells with the QIAamp micro DNA kit. Oncomine TCR Beta libraries from cultured CD4+ T cells were pooled with unique dual indexes and sequenced on an Illumina iSeq 100. The authors processed their data as follows. Non-productive sequences were removed, and CDR3s that did not start with C, did not end with F or W, or were shorter than 7 amino acids were discarded. The MANAFEST web application was used to identify antigen-specific clonotypes by comparing peptide-stimulated wells against reference wells and other culture wells. Positive clones required FDR below 0.05, an odds ratio above 5, and productive frequency above 0.1% in at least two of three replicate wells. Clonotypes that were significantly expanded in both SARS-CoV-2 spike wells and at least one common cold coronavirus spike condition were defined as cross-reactive. Levenshtein distances (stringdist) and unrooted phylogenetic trees (ape) in R version 3.6.1 were used to assess CDR3 homology. In TCRdb, the public reads were trimmed at Q25 with fastp and aligned with MiXCR, with productive beta chains retained. One record per CDR3 amino acid sequence lists the most common genes and DNA. The V and J calls reflect TCRdb's pipeline rather than the authors' work. This sample has approximately 16,000 distinct CDR3 sequences in its table, and 75% to 80% of those were observed once. Around 9.5% of the sample is held by the ten biggest clonotypes.

Concerning this clonotype: The antigen it binds to is not known. The record has no base qualities; no much larger clone is one base away.

This sequence originates from a human donor who received a COVID-19 vaccine. The sequencing used CD4+ T cells from blood, cultured in vitro, collected after SARS-CoV-2 vaccination.

The CDR3 sequence is CASSVVRAYEQYF. The sequenced DNA: TGTGCCAGCAGTGTCGTCAGGGCCTACGAGCAGTACTTC. The chain is made from TRBV2 and TRBJ2-7, with a weak D call of TRBD1 (5 bases match). Its CDR3 holds 13 amino acids, cysteine through phenylalanine. Just the 39-base CDR3 DNA is kept, in frame starting at base 1. V and J lose 4 bases and 2 bases, and a span of 9 bases separates them. Looking up the germline V gene yields CDR1 SNHLY and CDR2 FYNNEI.